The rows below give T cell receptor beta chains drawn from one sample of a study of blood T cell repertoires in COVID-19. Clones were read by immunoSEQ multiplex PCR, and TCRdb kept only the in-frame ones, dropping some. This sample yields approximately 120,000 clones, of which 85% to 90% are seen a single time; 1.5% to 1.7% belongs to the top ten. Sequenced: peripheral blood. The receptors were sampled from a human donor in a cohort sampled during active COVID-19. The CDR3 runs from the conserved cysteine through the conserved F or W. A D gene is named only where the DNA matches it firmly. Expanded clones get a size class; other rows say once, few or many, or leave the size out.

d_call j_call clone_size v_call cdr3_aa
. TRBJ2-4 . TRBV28 CASSWQGMTKNIQYF
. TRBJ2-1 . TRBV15 CATSSGLGAYNEQFF
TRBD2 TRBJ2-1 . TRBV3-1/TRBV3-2 CASSQGPTSSGEFF
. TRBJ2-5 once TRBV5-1 CASSLAYRGTQYF
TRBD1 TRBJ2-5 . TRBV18 CASSRVVEDRGKETQYF
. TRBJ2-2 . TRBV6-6 CASSYLDTGELFF
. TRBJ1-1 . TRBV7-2 CASSPRSTNTEAFF
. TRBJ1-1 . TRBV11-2 CASSLDRSGWNTEAFF
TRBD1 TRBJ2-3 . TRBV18 CASSPTGDTGDTQYF
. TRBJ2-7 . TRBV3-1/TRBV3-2 CASSSGGEVYEQYF
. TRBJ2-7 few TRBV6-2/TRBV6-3 CASSFSYEQYF
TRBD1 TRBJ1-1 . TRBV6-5 CASSDRGIAFF
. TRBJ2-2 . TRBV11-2 CASGKEGAGNTGELFF
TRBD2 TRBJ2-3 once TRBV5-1 CASSLTSGSTDTQYF
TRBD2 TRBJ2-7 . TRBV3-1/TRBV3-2 CASSQDPVAGGYEQYF
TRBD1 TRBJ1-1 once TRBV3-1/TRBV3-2 CASSQVQGAFAEAFF
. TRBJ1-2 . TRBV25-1 CASKQQGNYGYTF
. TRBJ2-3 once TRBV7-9 CASSGDTDTQYF
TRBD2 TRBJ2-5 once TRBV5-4 CASSKGGIYGETQYF
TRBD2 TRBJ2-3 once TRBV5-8 CASSSLAGTTDTQYF
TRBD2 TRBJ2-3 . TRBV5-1 CASSAASGGSTDTQYF
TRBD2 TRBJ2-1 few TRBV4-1 CASSQFGLASYNEQFF
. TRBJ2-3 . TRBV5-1 CASSVGGLSTDTQYF
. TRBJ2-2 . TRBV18 CASSPLSGNTGELFF
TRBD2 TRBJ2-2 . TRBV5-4 CASSSPGLAGGELFF
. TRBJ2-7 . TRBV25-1 CASSEGAYEQYF
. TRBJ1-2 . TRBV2 CASSTANYGYTF
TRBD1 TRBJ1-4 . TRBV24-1 CATSDSGTGGEKLFF
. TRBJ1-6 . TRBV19 CASTDSLTLHF